The 3 T cell receptor beta chains below all came from one sample that was sequenced in a study of T cell responses to AZD1222 COVID-19 vaccine. Using immunoSEQ multiplex PCR, the repertoire was profiled, and TCRdb retains in-frame clones only, with some absent. The sample contains 160,000 or so clones, around 87% of which appear only once. The specimen was peripheral blood, collected 28 days after the second AZD1222 dose. The source is an adult who received the AZD1222 COVID-19 vaccine.

The V gene is TRBV29-1, the J gene TRBJ1-1, with D possibly TRBD1 on 5 matching bases. V lost 7 bases and J lost 5, with 20 bases in between. The CDR3 runs 14 residues. The germline V gene has CDR1 SQVTM and CDR2 ANQGSEA. The DNA of the CDR3 is TGCAGCGCCTCCCGGGGCGGGGGTCAGACTGAAGCTTTCTTT. It encodes CSASRGGGQTEAFF.

This clone was observed a few times. The gene calls are TRBV9 and TRBJ1-1; D perhaps matches TRBD1 (5 bases). There are 14 residues in the CDR3. The V end was cut by 3 bases, the J end by 1 base, with 10 bases between. CDR1 is SGDLS, CDR2 YYNGEE, per germline. The CDR3 sequence: CASSAGRTNTEAFF. Here the CDR3 DNA reads TGTGCCAGCAGCGCGGGACGGACGAACACTGAAGCTTTCTTT.

The chain links TRBV15 to TRBJ2-1; 7 nucleotides match TRBD2. J gave up 7 bases and V 1 base, and 10 bases lay outside the gene matches. The CDR3 runs 16 residues. Germline lookup yields CDR1 LNHNV and CDR2 YYDKDF (reference sequence). In DNA form, the CDR3 reads TGTGCCACCAGCAGAGTTAATAAAGCGCGGGGGAATGAGCAGTTCTTC. Translating gives CATSRVNKARGNEQFF.